These 20 T cell receptor beta chains originate from one sample sequenced in a study of response to subunit inactivated influenza vaccine. TCRdb re-called the RT-PCR reads with MiXCR, one entry per CDR3 protein. The table lists a few hundred thousand distinct CDR3 sequences, 14% of them singletons. The sample in question was PBMCs from blood, obtained less than 13 days after vaccination. The receptors here all came from a man aged 45-65 years who received an inactivated influenza vaccine.

This chain joins TRBV11-2 and TRBJ2-1, with D possibly being TRBD2 (6 bases). Germline V CDR1 and CDR2: SGHAT, FQNNGV. The CDR3 sequence is 19 residues long. The ends were cut back, 5 bases at V and 0 bases at J, with 23 bases in the middle. CDR3 nucleotide sequence: TGTGCCAGCAGCCTAAGATTAGCGGAAAGAACCTACTCCTACAATGAGCAGTTCTTC. Translated, it gives CASSLRLAERTYSYNEQFF.

This clonotype has ten or more counts. The V call is TRBV7-9, the J call TRBJ1-1; D perhaps matches TRBD1 (6 bases). The CDR3 is 12 amino acids. The V end lost 10 bases, the J end lost 0 bases, and 9 bases lay between the germline ends. CDR1 and CDR2 (germline): SEHNR, FQNEAQ (reference sequence). For the CDR3, the DNA is TGTGCCAATGGACAGATGAACACTGAAGCTTTCTTT. As protein: CANGQMNTEAFF.

The genes are TRBV12-3 or TRBV12-4 and TRBJ2-1; 9 nucleotides agree with TRBD2. This CDR3 spans 16 amino acids. The ends lost 5 bases at V and 6 bases at J; junction bases unmatched: 11. The DNA for the CDR3 is TGTGCCAGCAGTCCCCATAGCGGGGGTCTGGTCAATGAGCAGTTCTTC. This gives the protein CASSPHSGGLVNEQFF.

This clonotype turned up a few times. The chain combines TRBV28 with TRBJ2-7; the D gene is possibly TRBD2 (5 bases). V was shortened by 7 bases and J by 0 bases, with 13 bases between the two germline ends. From germline, CDR1 is MDHEN and CDR2 SYDVKM. The CDR3 contains 14 residues. In nucleotides, the CDR3 is TGTGCCAGCATCGAGGGATTGAGCTCCTACGAGCAGTACTTC. It is translated as CASIEGLSSYEQYF.

The V gene is TRBV7-2, the J gene TRBJ2-7, with 8 bases fitting TRBD1. CDR1 is SGHTA and CDR2 is FQGNSA in the germline V gene. The CDR3 covers 14 residues. With V trimmed by 5 bases and J by 7 bases, 10 bases remained unmatched. The DNA of the CDR3 is TGTGCCAGCAGCCCAGGAAGACGGACAGGGGAGCAGTACTTC. It encodes CASSPGRRTGEQYF.

Only a few counts were recorded for this clonotype. The J gene is TRBJ2-5, the V gene TRBV18; D not resolved. Looked up from germline, CDR1 is KGHSH and CDR2 is LQKENI. V was shortened by 0 bases and J by 8 bases, with 10 bases between the two germline ends. The CDR3 covers 13 residues. CDR3 DNA sequence: TGTGCCAGCTCACCACCGATGGGTCCCACCCAGTACTTC. Translation gives CASSPPMGPTQYF.

The rearrangement uses TRBV4-2 and TRBJ1-6, with 9 bases fitting TRBD1. The length of the CDR3 is 17 residues. The V gene end was trimmed by 0 bases and the J gene end by 7 bases; junction bases not matched to a gene: 7. The germline V gene encodes CDR1 LGHNA and CDR2 YNFKEQ. The CDR3 sequence: CASSQEYWTGENSPLHF. CDR3 nucleotides: TGTGCCAGCAGCCAAGAATATTGGACAGGGGAGAATTCACCCCTCCACTTT.

This clonotype was seen a few times. CDR3: CASSQEISKYQPQHF. The CDR3, as DNA: TGTGCCAGCAGCCAAGAAATAAGTAAATATCAGCCCCAGCATTTT. This chain links TRBV4-2 with TRBJ1-5; D unclear. The CDR3 covers 15 residues. The germline gives CDR1 LGHNA, CDR2 YNFKEQ. V lost 0 bases, J lost 5 bases, and 11 bases lay in between.

This clonotype was seen at least ten times. The rearrangement links TRBV5-4 to TRBJ2-3; no firm D call. CDR1 and CDR2 from the germline V gene are SGHNT and YYREEE (reference sequence). Trimming left V 4 bases short and J 6 bases short, with 12 bases between. The CDR3 consists of 13 residues. In DNA form, the CDR3 reads TGTGCCAGCAGCCCTCGGCGGACGGATACGCAGTATTTT. It is translated as CASSPRRTDTQYF. Together with reference TRBV5-4 and TRBJ2-3, the CDR3 gives the full variable domain: ETGVTQSPTHLIKTRGQQVTLRCSSQSGHNTVSWYQQALGQGPQFIFQYYREEENGRGNFPPRFSGLQFPNYSSELNVNALELDDSALYLCASSPRRTDTQYFGPGTRLTVL.

The J gene is TRBJ2-5, the V gene TRBV5-1; 7 bases map to TRBD2. The CDR3 contains 14 residues. Germline V CDR1 and CDR2: SGHRS, YFSETQ. With V trimmed by 0 bases and J by 5 bases, 4 bases remained unmatched. The CDR3 loop is CASSLAPGGETQYF. The CDR3 nucleotides are TGCGCCAGCAGCTTGGCTCCGGGAGGCGAGACCCAGTACTTC.

The chain recombines TRBV15 with TRBJ1-1, with a tentative D call TRBD1 (5 bases). Trimming took off 0 bases at V and 7 bases at J, with 9 bases between the two ends. The CDR3 length is 13 residues. Germline assignment: CDR1 LNHNV and CDR2 YYDKDF (reference sequence). The CDR3 loop reads CATSREGHVEAFF. The CDR3 bases are TGTGCCACCAGCAGAGAAGGACACGTTGAAGCTTTCTTT. Full variable domain (outside the CDR3, taken from reference TRBV15 and TRBJ1-1): DAMVIQNPRYQVTQFGKPVTLSCSQTLNHNVMYWYQQKSSQAPKLLFHYYDKDFNNEADTPDNFQSRRPNTSFCFLDIRSPGLGDTAMYLCATSREGHVEAFFGQGTRLTVV.

The gene calls are TRBV5-1 and TRBJ2-3, with D perhaps TRBD1 or TRBD2 (5 bases each). From germline, CDR1 is SGHRS and CDR2 YFSETQ. This CDR3 has 14 residues. Trimming cost V 7 bases and J 0 bases, with 12 bases left between them. Here the CDR3 reads CASGDGASTDTQYF. CDR3 in DNA: TGCGCCAGCGGGGACGGGGCTAGCACAGATACGCAGTATTTT.

This clonotype was seen many times. The chain joins TRBV7-9 to TRBJ2-2; TRBD1 matches at 7 bases. The CDR3 is made up of 16 amino acids. Germline CDR1 and CDR2: SEHNR and FQNEAQ (reference sequence). V lost 5 bases to trimming and J lost 4 bases; unmatched junction nucleotides: 10. The CDR3 protein is CASSIYRGELTGELFF. The CDR3 region has the DNA TGTGCCAGCAGCATCTACAGGGGTGAGCTCACCGGGGAGCTGTTTTTT.

In its sample, this clonotype was seen a few times. The gene calls are TRBV7-8 and TRBJ2-7; 9 nucleotides line up with TRBD1. The germline V gene encodes CDR1 SGHVS and CDR2 FQNEAQ. This CDR3 region has 15 residues. V lost 6 bases, J lost 3 bases, and 9 bases stayed unmatched. CDR3 sequence reads: CASSQNRGPLYEQYF. In nucleotides, the CDR3 is TGTGCCAGCAGTCAAAACAGGGGGCCACTCTACGAGCAGTACTTC.

In its sample, this clonotype was seen a few times. V usage is TRBV28 and J usage is TRBJ2-2; D is ambiguous. Germline values: CDR1 MDHEN, CDR2 SYDVKM. The CDR3 has 14 residues. V shed 1 base and J shed 4 bases, with 7 bases lying between them. DNA for the CDR3: TGTGCCAGCAGTTTATCCTCAATCACCGGGGAGCTGTTTTTT. The encoded protein is CASSLSSITGELFF.

V is TRBV29-1 and J is TRBJ2-2, with 8 bases that match TRBD1. The V gene end was trimmed by 1 base and the J gene end by 5 bases; junction bases not matched to a gene: 3. CDR3 length equals 14 residues. CDR1 and CDR2 (germline): SQVTM, ANQGSEA. The CDR3 loop reads CSVEGTGRTGELFF. CDR3 sequence (DNA): TGCAGCGTTGAAGGGACAGGGAGGACCGGGGAGCTGTTTTTT.

J is TRBJ2-5 and V is TRBV7-9; TRBD1 is a possible D gene (5 bases). The germline V and J ends were trimmed by 0 bases and 0 bases, with 8 bases remaining between them. Germline CDR1 and CDR2: SEHNR and FQNEAQ (reference sequence). CDR3 size: 15 residues. Here the CDR3 DNA reads TGTGCCAGCAGCTTAGCCCGACAGTACCAAGAGACCCAGTACTTC. Protein: CASSLARQYQETQYF.

This clonotype has ten or more counts. The chain links TRBV12-3 or TRBV12-4 to TRBJ1-2; D unresolved. This CDR3 has 13 residues. V was cut by 0 bases and J by 7 bases, with 9 bases left in between. The CDR3 nucleotides are TGTGCCAGCAGTTTAGCGGCGGGAGGTGGCTACACCTTC. Encoded protein: CASSLAAGGGYTF.

This clonotype was seen more than once but under ten times. The V call is TRBV29-1, the J call TRBJ1-3; tentative D call: TRBD1 (6 bases). CDR1 is SQVTM, CDR2 ANQGSEA, per germline. CDR3 size: 16 residues. V was trimmed by 3 bases and J by 4 bases, leaving 19 bases between them. The CDR3, as DNA: TGCAGCGTTGAGTCTAGACAGGCTCCTTACGGAAACACCATATATTTT. This encodes CSVESRQAPYGNTIYF.

This clonotype was observed a few times. This chain joins TRBV6-1 and TRBJ1-1; 12 positions agree with TRBD1. Germline CDR1 MNHNS, CDR2 SASEGT. CDR3 length equals 17 residues. The V and J ends lost 7 bases and 5 bases, in that order; junction bases with no gene match: 14. CDR3 loop: CASTPPKGQGAGTEAFF. The CDR3 DNA reads TGTGCCAGCACACCTCCAAAGGGACAGGGGGCAGGGACTGAAGCTTTCTTT.